This T cell receptor (beta chain) was sequenced in a study of blood T cell repertoires in COVID-19. This CDR3 is built from 14 residues. Looked up from germline, CDR1 is LNHDA and CDR2 is SQIVND (reference sequence). The V end was cut by 4 bases, the J end by 2 bases, with 11 bases between. Clones were read by immunoSEQ multiplex PCR, and TCRdb kept only the in-frame ones, dropping some. This sample has 300,000 or so clones, with 89% found just once. The source material was PBMCs or T cells enriched from blood (not recorded which). The receptor was isolated from a woman between 45 and 60 years old who had been exposed to COVID-19. The J gene is TRBJ1-2, the V gene TRBV19; TRBD1 might be the D (5 bases). The CDR3 bases are TGTGCCAGTAGTAGACGGGACTCCAACTATGGCTACACCTTC. This codes for CASSRRDSNYGYTF.